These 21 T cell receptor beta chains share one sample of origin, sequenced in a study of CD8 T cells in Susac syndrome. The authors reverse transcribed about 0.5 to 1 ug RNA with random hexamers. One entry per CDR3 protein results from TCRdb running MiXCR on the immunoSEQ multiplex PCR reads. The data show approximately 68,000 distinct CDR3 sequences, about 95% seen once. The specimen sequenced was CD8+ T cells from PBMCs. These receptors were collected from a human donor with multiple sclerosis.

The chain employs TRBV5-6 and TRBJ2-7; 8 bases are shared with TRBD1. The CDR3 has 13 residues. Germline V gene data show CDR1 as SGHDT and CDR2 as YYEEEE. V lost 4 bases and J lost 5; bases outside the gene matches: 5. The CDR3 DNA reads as TGTGCCAGCAGCACCGACAGGGGTCACGAGCAGTACTTC. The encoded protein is CASSTDRGHEQYF. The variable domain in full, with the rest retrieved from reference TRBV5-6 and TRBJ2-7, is DAGVTQSPTHLIKTRGQQVTLRCSPKSGHDTVSWYQQALGQGPQFIFQYYEEEERQRGNFPDRFSGHQFPNYSSELNVNALLLGDSALYLCASSTDRGHEQYFGPGTRLTVT.

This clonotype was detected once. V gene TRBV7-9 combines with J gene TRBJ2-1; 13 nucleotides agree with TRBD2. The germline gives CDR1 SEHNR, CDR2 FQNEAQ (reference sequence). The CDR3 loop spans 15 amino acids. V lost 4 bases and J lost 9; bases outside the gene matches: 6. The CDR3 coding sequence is TGTGCCAGCAGCTCCCCACTAGCGGGAGGGCCTGAGCAGTTCTTC. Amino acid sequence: CASSSPLAGGPEQFF.

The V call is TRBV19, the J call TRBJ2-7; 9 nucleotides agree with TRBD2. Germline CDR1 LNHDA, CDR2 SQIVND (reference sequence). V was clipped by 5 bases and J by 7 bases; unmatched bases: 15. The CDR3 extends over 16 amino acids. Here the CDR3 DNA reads TGTGCCAGTAGTTCCTCCAGCGGGAGGAGCCTCTGGGAGCAGTACTTC. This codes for CASSSSSGRSLWEQYF.

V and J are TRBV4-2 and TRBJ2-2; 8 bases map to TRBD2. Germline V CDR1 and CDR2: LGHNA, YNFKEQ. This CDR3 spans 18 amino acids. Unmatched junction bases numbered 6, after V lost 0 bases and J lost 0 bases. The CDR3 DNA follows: TGTGCCAGCAGCCAAGAACCTAGCGGGTTTTCGAACACCGGGGAGCTGTTTTTT. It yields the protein CASSQEPSGFSNTGELFF.

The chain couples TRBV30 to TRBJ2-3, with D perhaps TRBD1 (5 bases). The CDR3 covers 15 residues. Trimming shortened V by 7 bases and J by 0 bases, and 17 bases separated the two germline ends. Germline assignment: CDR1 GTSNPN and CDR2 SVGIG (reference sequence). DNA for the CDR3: TGTGCCTCCATAGAAGGGTCAGGGAGCACAGATACGCAGTATTTT. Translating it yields CASIEGSGSTDTQYF.

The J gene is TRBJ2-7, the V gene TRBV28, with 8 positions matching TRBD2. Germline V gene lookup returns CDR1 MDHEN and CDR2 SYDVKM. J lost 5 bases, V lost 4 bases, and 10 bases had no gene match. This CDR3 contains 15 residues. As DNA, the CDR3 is TGTGCCAGCAGTTCGGCAAATAGCGGGATACACGAGCAGTACTTC. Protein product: CASSSANSGIHEQYF. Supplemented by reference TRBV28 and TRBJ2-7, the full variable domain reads DVKVTQSSRYLVKRTGEKVFLECVQDMDHENMFWYRQDPGLGLRLIYFSYDVKMKEKGDIPEGYSVSREKKERFSLILESASTNQTSMYLCASSSANSGIHEQYFGPGTRLTVT.

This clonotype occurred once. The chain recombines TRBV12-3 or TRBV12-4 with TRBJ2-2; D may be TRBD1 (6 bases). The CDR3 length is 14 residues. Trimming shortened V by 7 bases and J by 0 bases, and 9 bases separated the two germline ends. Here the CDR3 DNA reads TGTGCCAGCACCTCAGGGGCGAACACCGGGGAGCTGTTTTTT. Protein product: CASTSGANTGELFF.

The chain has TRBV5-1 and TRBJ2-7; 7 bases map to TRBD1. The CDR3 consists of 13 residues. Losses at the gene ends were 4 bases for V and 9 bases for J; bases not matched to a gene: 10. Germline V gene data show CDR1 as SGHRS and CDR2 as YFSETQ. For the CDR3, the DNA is TGCGCCAGCAGCCCCGGGACAGCGTGGGGGCAGTACTTC. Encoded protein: CASSPGTAWGQYF.

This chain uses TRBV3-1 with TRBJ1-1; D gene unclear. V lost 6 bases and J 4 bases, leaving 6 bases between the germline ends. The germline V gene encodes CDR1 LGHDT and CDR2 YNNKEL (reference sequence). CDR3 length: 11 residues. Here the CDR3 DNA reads TGTGCCAGCAGTGCACTCACTGAAGCTTTCTTT. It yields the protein CASSALTEAFF.

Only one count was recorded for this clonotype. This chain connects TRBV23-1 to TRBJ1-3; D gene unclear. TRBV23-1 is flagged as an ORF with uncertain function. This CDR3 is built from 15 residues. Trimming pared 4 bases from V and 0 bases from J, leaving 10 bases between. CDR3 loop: CASSPGQVSGNTIYF. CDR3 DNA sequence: TGCGCCAGCAGTCCGGGTCAAGTCTCTGGAAACACCATATATTTT.

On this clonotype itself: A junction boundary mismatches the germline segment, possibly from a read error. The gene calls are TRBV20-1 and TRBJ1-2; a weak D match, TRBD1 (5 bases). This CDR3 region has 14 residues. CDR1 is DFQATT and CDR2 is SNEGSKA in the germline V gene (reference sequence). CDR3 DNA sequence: TGCAGTGCGGTCGGACGCGGGGCTAACTATGGTTACACCTTC. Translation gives CSAVGRGANYGYTF.

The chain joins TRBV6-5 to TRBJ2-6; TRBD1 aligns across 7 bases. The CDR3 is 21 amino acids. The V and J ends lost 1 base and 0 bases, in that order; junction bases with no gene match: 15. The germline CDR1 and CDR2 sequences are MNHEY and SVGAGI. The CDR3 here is CASSYYRDRVGRYSGANVLTF. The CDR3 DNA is TGTGCCAGCAGTTACTACCGGGACAGAGTTGGACGGTACTCTGGGGCCAACGTCCTGACTTTC.

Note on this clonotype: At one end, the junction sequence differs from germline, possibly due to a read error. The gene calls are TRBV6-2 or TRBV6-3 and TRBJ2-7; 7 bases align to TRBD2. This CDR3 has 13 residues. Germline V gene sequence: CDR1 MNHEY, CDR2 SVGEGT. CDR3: CASSPGGSFEQYF. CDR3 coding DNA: TGTGCCAGCAGTCCCGGGGGGTCCTTCGAGCAGTACTTC.

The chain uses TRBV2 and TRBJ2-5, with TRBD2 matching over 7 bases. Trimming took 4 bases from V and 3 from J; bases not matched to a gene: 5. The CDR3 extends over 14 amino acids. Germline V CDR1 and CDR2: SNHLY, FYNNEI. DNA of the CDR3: TGTGCCAGCAGTGTTTTACTAGCGAAAGAGACCCAGTACTTC. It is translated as CASSVLLAKETQYF.

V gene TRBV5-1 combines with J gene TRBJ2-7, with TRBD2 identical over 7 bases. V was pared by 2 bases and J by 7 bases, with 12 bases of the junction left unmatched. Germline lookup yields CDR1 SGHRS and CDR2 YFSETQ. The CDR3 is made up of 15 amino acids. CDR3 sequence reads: CASSFREAGPWEQYF. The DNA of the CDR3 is TGCGCCAGCAGCTTCCGGGAGGCAGGCCCTTGGGAGCAGTACTTC.

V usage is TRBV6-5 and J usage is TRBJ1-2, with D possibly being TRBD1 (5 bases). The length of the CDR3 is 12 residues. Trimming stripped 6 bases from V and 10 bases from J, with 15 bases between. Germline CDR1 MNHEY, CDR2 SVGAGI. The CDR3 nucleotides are TGTGCCAGCAGGGGGGGGTTGTGGGACTACACCTTC. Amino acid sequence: CASRGGLWDYTF.

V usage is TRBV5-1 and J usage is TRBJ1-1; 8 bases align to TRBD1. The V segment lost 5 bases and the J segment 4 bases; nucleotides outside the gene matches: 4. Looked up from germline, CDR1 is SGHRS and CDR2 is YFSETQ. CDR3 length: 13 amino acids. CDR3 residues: CASSFTGGTEAFF. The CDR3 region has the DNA TGCGCCAGCAGTTTTACAGGGGGCACTGAAGCTTTCTTT.

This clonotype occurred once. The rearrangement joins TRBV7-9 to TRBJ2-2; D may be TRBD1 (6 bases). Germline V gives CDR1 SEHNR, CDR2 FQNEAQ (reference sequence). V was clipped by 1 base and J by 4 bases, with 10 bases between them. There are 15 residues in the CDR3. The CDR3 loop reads CASSLGGQSTGELFF. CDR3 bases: TGTGCCAGCAGCTTAGGAGGACAGTCCACCGGGGAGCTGTTTTTT.

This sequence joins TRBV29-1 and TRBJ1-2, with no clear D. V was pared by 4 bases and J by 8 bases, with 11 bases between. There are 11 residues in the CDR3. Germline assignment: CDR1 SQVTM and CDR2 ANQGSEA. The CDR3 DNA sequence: TGCAGCGTTGCGCTGACGACGGGCTACACCTTC. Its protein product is CSVALTTGYTF.

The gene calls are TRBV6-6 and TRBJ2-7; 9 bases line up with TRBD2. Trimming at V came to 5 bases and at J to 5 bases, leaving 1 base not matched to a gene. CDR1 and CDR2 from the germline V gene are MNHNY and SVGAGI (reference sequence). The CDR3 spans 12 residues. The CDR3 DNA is TGTGCCAGCAGTCGGACTAGCGACGAGCAGTACTTC. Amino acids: CASSRTSDEQYF.

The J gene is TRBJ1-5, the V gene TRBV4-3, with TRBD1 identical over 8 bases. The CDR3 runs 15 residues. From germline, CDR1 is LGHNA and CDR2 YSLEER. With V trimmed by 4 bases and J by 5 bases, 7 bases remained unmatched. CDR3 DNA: TGCGCCAGCAGCCCACAAAGACAGGGGTATCAGCCCCAGCATTTT. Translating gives CASSPQRQGYQPQHF.